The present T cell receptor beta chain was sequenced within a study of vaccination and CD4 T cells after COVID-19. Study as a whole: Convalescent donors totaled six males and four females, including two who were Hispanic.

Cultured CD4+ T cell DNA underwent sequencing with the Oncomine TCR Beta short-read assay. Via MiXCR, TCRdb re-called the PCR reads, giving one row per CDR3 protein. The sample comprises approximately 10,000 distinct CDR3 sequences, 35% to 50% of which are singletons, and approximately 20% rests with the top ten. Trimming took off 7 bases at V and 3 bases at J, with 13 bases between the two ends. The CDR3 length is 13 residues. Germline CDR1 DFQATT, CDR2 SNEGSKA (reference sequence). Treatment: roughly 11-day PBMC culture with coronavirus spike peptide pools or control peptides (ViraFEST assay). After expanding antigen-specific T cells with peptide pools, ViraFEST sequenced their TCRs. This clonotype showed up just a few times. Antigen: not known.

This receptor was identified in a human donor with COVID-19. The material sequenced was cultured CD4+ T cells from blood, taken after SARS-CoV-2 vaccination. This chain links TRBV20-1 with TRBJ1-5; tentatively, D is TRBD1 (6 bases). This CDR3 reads CSVLQGYNQPQHF. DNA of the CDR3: TGCAGTGTATTACAGGGTTACAATCAGCCCCAGCATTTT.